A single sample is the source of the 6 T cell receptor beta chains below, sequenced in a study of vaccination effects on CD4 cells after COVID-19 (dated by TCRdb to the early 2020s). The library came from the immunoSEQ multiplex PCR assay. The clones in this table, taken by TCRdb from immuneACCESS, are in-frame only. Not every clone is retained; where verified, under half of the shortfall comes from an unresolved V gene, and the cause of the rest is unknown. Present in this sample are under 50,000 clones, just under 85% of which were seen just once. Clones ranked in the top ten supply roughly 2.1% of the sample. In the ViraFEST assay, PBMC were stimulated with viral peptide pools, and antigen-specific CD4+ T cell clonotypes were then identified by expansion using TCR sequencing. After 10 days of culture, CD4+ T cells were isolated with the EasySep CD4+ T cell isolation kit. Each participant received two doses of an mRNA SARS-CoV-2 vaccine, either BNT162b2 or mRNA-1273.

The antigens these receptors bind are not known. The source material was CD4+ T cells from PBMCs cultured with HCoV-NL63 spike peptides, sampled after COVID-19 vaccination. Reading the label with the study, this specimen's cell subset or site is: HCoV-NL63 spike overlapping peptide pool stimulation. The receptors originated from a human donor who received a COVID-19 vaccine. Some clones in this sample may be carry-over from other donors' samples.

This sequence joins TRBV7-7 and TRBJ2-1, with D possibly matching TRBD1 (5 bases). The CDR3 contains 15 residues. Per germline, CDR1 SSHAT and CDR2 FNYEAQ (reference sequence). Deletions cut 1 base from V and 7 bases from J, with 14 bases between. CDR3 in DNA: TGTGCCAGCAGCTTAGGGCTAGTTCAGGGAAATGAGCAGTTCTTC. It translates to CASSLGLVQGNEQFF.

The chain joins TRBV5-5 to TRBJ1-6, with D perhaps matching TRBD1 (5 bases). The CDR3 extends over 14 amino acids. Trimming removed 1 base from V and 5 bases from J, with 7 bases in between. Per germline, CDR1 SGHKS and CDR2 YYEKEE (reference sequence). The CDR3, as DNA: TGTGCCAGCAGCTTGATGGACAATAATTCACCCCTCCACTTT. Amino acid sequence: CASSLMDNNSPLHF.

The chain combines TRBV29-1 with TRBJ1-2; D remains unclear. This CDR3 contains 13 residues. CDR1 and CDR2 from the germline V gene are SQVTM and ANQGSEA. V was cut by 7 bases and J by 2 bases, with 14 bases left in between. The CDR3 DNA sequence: TGCAGCGGAAGTAGAGAGGCCAACTATGGCTACACCTTC. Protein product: CSGSREANYGYTF. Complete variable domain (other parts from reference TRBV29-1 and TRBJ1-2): SAVISQKPSRDICQRGTSLTIQCQVDSQVTMMFWYRQQPGQSLTLIATANQGSEATYESGFVIDKFPISRPNLTFSTLTVSNMSPEDSSIYLCSGSREANYGYTFGSGTRLTVV.

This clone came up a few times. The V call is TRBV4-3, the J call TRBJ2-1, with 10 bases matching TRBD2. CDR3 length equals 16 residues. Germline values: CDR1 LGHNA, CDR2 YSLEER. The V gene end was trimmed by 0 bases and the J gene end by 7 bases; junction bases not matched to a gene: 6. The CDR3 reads CASSQELAGGSNEQFF. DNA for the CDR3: TGCGCCAGCAGCCAAGAGTTAGCGGGGGGCTCGAATGAGCAGTTCTTC.

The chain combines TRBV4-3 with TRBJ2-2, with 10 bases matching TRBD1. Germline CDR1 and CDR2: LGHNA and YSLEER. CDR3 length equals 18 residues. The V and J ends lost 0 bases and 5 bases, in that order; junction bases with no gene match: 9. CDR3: CASSQEAPGQGDTGELFF. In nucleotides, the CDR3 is TGCGCCAGCAGCCAAGAGGCACCCGGACAGGGGGATACCGGGGAGCTGTTTTTT.

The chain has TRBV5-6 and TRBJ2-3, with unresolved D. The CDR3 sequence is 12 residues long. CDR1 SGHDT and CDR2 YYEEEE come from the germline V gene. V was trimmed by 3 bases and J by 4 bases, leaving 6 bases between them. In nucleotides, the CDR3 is TGTGCCAGCAGCTCGACCTCAGATACGCAGTATTTT. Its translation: CASSSTSDTQYF.